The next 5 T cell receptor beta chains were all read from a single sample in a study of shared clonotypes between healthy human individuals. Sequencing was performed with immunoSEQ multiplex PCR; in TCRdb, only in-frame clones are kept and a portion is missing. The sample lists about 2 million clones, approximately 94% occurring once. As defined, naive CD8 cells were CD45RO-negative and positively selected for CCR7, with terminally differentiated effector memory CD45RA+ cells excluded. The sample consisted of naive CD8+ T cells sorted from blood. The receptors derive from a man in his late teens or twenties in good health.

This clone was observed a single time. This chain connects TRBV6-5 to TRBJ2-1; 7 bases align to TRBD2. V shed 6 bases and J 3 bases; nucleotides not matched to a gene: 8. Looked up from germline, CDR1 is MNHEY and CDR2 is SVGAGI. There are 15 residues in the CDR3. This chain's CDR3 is CASSATSEYYNEQFF. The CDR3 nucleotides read TGTGCCAGCAGCGCCACTAGCGAGTACTACAATGAGCAGTTCTTC.

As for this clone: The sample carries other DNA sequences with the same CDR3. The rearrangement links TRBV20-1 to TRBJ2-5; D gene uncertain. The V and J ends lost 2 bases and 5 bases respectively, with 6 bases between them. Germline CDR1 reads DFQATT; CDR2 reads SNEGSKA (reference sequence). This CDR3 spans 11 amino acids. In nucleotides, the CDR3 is TGCAGTGCTAGAAGGGTGGAGACCCAGTACTTC. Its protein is CSARRVETQYF.

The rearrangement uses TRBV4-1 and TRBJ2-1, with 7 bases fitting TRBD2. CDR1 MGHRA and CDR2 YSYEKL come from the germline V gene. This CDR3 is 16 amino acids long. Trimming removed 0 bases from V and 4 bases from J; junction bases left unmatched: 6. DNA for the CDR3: TGCGCCAGCAGCCAAGAAAGCGGGGACCATTACAATGAGCAGTTCTTC. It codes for CASSQESGDHYNEQFF.

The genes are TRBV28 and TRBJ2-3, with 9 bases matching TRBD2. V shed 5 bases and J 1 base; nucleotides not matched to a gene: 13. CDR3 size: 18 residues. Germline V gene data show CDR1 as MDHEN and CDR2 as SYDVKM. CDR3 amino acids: CASSLLRQPSGGTDTQYF. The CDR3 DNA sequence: TGTGCCAGCAGTCTCCTCCGACAGCCTAGCGGGGGCACAGATACGCAGTATTTT. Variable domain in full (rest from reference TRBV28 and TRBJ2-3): DVKVTQSSRYLVKRTGEKVFLECVQDMDHENMFWYRQDPGLGLRLIYFSYDVKMKEKGDIPEGYSVSREKKERFSLILESASTNQTSMYLCASSLLRQPSGGTDTQYFGPGTRLTVL.

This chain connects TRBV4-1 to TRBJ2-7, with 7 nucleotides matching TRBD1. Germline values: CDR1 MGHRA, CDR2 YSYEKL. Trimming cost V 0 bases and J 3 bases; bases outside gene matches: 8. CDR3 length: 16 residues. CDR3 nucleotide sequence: TGCGCCAGCAGCCAAGATGGGGGACAGCGGTACTACGAGCAGTACTTC. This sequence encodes CASSQDGGQRYYEQYF.